This TCR beta chain was sequenced during a study of cytomegalovirus exposure and HLA in healthy donors. Study outcomes and limitations: Earlier analysis looked at TCR beta V segments, and most were productive about 90% or about 30% of the time. The investigators catalogued some 150 TCR beta chains as cytomegalovirus-associated.

Germline assignment: CDR1 MNHNS and CDR2 SASEGT. The CDR3 has 15 residues. Trimming cost V 6 bases and J 8 bases; bases outside gene matches: 13. PCR amplification relied on 60 Vbeta primers (plus 13 Jbeta primers). The assay was immunoSEQ multiplex PCR, and TCRdb's table has in-frame clones only and misses some. The table includes 100,000 to 150,000 clones, over 75% detected once. Only a few counts were recorded for this clone. The antigen is undetermined. The sequence was collected from a middle-aged woman in good health and CMV-seropositive. The sample consisted of PBMCs. J is TRBJ2-1 and V is TRBV6-1, with 7 bases aligning to TRBD2. This CDR3 is CASSLFRAGVDEQFF. The CDR3 DNA sequence: TGTGCCAGCAGCCTTTTCCGCGCGGGAGTGGATGAGCAGTTCTTC.